Listed below are T cell receptor beta chains from one sample, sequenced in a study of blood T cells in healthy people across ages. TCRdb redid the calling of the 5' RACE reads with MiXCR, one entry per CDR3 protein. The sample lists some 750,000 distinct CDR3 sequences, about 20% occurring once. Sequencing was carried out using blood. Source of these receptors: a man in his 70s in good health. The CDR3 runs from the conserved cysteine through the conserved F or W. The order of the fields is V gene, J gene, D gene, clone size, CDR3 protein, CDR3 DNA. D genes are given only for firm matches. For some rows the clone size is stated as once, few or many, or as a class when expanded; others skip it.

v_call: TRBV12-3/TRBV12-4; j_call: TRBJ2-5; d_call: NA; clone_size: NA; cdr3_aa: CASSLVQSMETQYF; cdr3_nt: TGTGCCAGCAGTTTGGTTCAGTCGATGGAGACCCAGTACTTC
v_call: TRBV4-2; j_call: TRBJ2-2; d_call: NA; clone_size: few; cdr3_aa: CASSQASGKAGELFF; cdr3_nt: TGTGCCAGCAGCCAAGCCTCAGGGAAAGCCGGGGAGCTGTTTTTT
v_call: TRBV18; j_call: TRBJ1-4; d_call: TRBD1; clone_size: NA; cdr3_aa: CASSRQGAKEKLFF; cdr3_nt: TGTGCCAGCTCACGCCAGGGGGCTAAGGAAAAACTGTTTTTT
v_call: TRBV4-2; j_call: TRBJ1-1; d_call: NA; clone_size: few; cdr3_aa: CASSPALTGMNTEAFF; cdr3_nt: TGTGCCAGCAGCCCAGCCTTGACAGGCATGAACACTGAAGCTTTCTTT
v_call: TRBV15; j_call: TRBJ2-6; d_call: NA; clone_size: NA; cdr3_aa: CAASRMAMAGANVLTF; cdr3_nt: TGTGCCGCCAGCAGAATGGCGATGGCTGGGGCCAACGTCCTGACTTTC
v_call: TRBV24-1; j_call: TRBJ2-5; d_call: TRBD1; clone_size: NA; cdr3_aa: CATSDRGTGERETQYF; cdr3_nt: TGTGCCACCAGTGATCGAGGGACAGGGGAGAGAGAGACCCAGTACTTC
v_call: TRBV5-1; j_call: TRBJ2-7; d_call: TRBD1; clone_size: many; cdr3_aa: CASSLEGQGGYEQYF; cdr3_nt: TGCGCCAGCAGCTTGGAAGGACAGGGAGGTTACGAGCAGTACTTC
v_call: TRBV20-1; j_call: TRBJ1-2; d_call: NA; clone_size: NA; cdr3_aa: CSARDASGLPALNYGYTF; cdr3_nt: TGCAGTGCTAGAGATGCTTCGGGCCTTCCGGCTCTTAACTATGGCTACACCTTC
v_call: TRBV4-1; j_call: TRBJ1-2; d_call: NA; clone_size: NA; cdr3_aa: CASSQDGQNNYGYTF; cdr3_nt: TGCGCCAGCAGCCAAGATGGACAGAATAACTATGGCTACACCTTC
v_call: TRBV10-3; j_call: TRBJ2-7; d_call: NA; clone_size: NA; cdr3_aa: CAISDSAGARNEQYF; cdr3_nt: TGTGCCATCAGTGATAGCGCAGGGGCGCGGAACGAGCAGTACTTC
v_call: TRBV18; j_call: TRBJ2-7; d_call: NA; clone_size: NA; cdr3_aa: CASSPFPGYEQYF; cdr3_nt: TGTGCCAGCTCACCATTTCCAGGCTACGAGCAGTACTTC
v_call: TRBV7-2; j_call: TRBJ2-7; d_call: NA; clone_size: NA; cdr3_aa: CASSLGGSSEEQYF; cdr3_nt: TGTGCCAGCAGCTTAGGCGGGTCTAGCGAAGAGCAGTACTTC
v_call: TRBV4-3; j_call: TRBJ1-1; d_call: NA; clone_size: NA; cdr3_aa: CANSQDLRDWGAEAFF; cdr3_nt: TGCGCCAACAGCCAAGACCTTCGCGATTGGGGCGCTGAAGCTTTCTTT
v_call: TRBV20-1; j_call: TRBJ1-2; d_call: NA; clone_size: NA; cdr3_aa: CSAIPQGWKDTF; cdr3_nt: TGCAGTGCTATACCACAAGGATGGAAAGACACCTTC
v_call: TRBV28; j_call: TRBJ2-7; d_call: NA; clone_size: NA; cdr3_aa: CASSFLRDRAYEQYF; cdr3_nt: TGTGCCAGCAGTTTCCTCCGGGACCGTGCCTACGAGCAGTACTTC
v_call: TRBV12-3/TRBV12-4; j_call: TRBJ2-5; d_call: TRBD2; clone_size: NA; cdr3_aa: CASSFATSGQETQYF; cdr3_nt: TGTGCCAGCAGTTTCGCCACTAGCGGCCAAGAGACCCAGTACTTC
v_call: TRBV5-1; j_call: TRBJ2-3; d_call: NA; clone_size: few; cdr3_aa: CASSFQNTQYF; cdr3_nt: TGCGCCAGCAGCTTCCAGAATACGCAGTATTTT
v_call: TRBV6-1; j_call: TRBJ2-4; d_call: TRBD1; clone_size: NA; cdr3_aa: CASSEGAGGTDIQYF; cdr3_nt: TGTGCCAGCAGTGAAGGCGCAGGGGGCACAGACATTCAGTACTTC
v_call: TRBV20-1; j_call: TRBJ2-1; d_call: TRBD2; clone_size: NA; cdr3_aa: CSARDSAGGVHNEQFF; cdr3_nt: TGCAGTGCTAGAGATTCGGCGGGGGGAGTACACAATGAGCAGTTCTTC
v_call: TRBV6-1; j_call: TRBJ2-1; d_call: TRBD1; clone_size: once; cdr3_aa: CASSEATGEGRFF; cdr3_nt: TGTGCCAGCAGTGAGGCGACAGGGGAAGGTCGGTTCTTC
v_call: TRBV5-5; j_call: TRBJ1-2; d_call: TRBD1; clone_size: many; cdr3_aa: CASSLAVGQGRGYTF; cdr3_nt: TGTGCCAGCAGCTTGGCCGTGGGACAGGGAAGAGGCTACACCTTC
v_call: TRBV2; j_call: TRBJ1-6; d_call: NA; clone_size: few; cdr3_aa: CAVFGSYNSPLHF; cdr3_nt: TGTGCCGTCTTCGGCTCCTATAATTCACCCCTCCACTTT
v_call: TRBV7-2; j_call: TRBJ2-6; d_call: TRBD1; clone_size: few; cdr3_aa: CASSLAVLWQGVLSGANVLTF; cdr3_nt: TGTGCCAGCAGCTTAGCGGTGCTTTGGCAGGGGGTTCTCTCTGGGGCCAACGTCCTGACTTTC
v_call: TRBV5-1; j_call: TRBJ2-2; d_call: TRBD2; clone_size: few; cdr3_aa: CASSFSPTAGANTGELFF; cdr3_nt: TGCGCCAGCAGCTTTTCCCCAACGGCGGGAGCGAACACCGGGGAGCTGTTTTTT
v_call: TRBV25-1; j_call: TRBJ2-3; d_call: TRBD1; clone_size: NA; cdr3_aa: CASSDQGAYTQYF; cdr3_nt: TGTGCCAGCAGTGATCAGGGGGCATATACGCAGTATTTT
v_call: TRBV5-1; j_call: TRBJ2-3; d_call: TRBD2; clone_size: NA; cdr3_aa: CASSLRTSGSLTDTQYF; cdr3_nt: TGCGCCAGCAGCTTACGGACTAGCGGGAGTTTGACAGATACGCAGTATTTT
v_call: TRBV6-1; j_call: TRBJ2-1; d_call: TRBD2; clone_size: once; cdr3_aa: CASSKTSGNGHNEQFF; cdr3_nt: TGTGCCAGCAGCAAGACTAGCGGGAACGGCCACAATGAGCAGTTCTTC
v_call: TRBV4-1; j_call: TRBJ1-4; d_call: NA; clone_size: NA; cdr3_aa: CASSPPTRTGNEKLFF; cdr3_nt: TGCGCCAGCAGCCCCCCAACCCGGACGGGCAATGAAAAACTGTTTTTT